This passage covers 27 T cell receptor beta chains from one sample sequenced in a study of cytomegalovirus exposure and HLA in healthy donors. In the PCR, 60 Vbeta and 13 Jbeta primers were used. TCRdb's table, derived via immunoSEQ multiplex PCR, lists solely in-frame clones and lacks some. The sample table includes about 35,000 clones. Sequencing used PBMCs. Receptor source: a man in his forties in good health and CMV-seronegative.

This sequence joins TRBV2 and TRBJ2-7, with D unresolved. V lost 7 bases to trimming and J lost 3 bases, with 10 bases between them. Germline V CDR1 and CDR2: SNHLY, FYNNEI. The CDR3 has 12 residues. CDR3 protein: CASNWQDYEQYF. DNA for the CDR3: TGTGCCAGCAATTGGCAGGACTACGAGCAGTACTTC.

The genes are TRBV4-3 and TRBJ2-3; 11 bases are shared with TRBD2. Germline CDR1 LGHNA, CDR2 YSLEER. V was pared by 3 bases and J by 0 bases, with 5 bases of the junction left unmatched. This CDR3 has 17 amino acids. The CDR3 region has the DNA TGCGCCAGCAGCCAGGATAGCGGGAGGGGTAGCACAGATACGCAGTATTTT. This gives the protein CASSQDSGRGSTDTQYF.

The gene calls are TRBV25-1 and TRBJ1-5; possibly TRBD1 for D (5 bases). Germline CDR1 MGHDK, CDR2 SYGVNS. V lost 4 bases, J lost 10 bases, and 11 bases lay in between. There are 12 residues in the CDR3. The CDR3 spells CASSVQGYPQHF. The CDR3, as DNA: TGTGCCAGCAGTGTCCAGGGTTATCCCCAGCATTTT.

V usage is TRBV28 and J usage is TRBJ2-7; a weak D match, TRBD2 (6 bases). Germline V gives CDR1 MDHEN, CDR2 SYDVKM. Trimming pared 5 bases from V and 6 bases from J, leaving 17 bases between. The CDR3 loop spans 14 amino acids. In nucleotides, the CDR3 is TGTGCCAGCAGTCCCCAACTAGCAATCGCCGAGCAGTACTTC. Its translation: CASSPQLAIAEQYF.

Written as DNA, the CDR3 is TGTGCCAGCTCACCTGACAGGACCCTTCGGGGACCCCAGCATTTT. Protein product: CASSPDRTLRGPQHF. The chain uses TRBV18 and TRBJ1-5, with D possibly matching TRBD1 (6 bases). The CDR3 spans 15 residues. Trimming took 3 bases from V and 10 from J, leaving 19 bases between them. Germline CDR1 KGHSH, CDR2 LQKENI.

The CDR3 protein is CASSQGGTENAEAFF. DNA for the CDR3: TGTGCCAGCAGCCAAGGGGGGACAGAAAACGCTGAAGCTTTCTTT. This sequence joins TRBV7-9 and TRBJ1-1; TRBD1 agrees at 7 bases. Germline assignment: CDR1 SEHNR and CDR2 FQNEAQ (reference sequence). CDR3 size: 15 residues. With 5 bases clipped from V and 6 bases from J, the junction kept 12 bases outside the gene matches. Together with reference TRBV7-9 and TRBJ1-1, the CDR3 gives the full variable domain: DTGVSQNPRHKITKRGQNVTFRCDPISEHNRLYWYRQTLGQGPEFLTYFQNEAQLEKSRLLSDRFSAERPKGSFSTLEIQRTEQGDSAMYLCASSQGGTENAEAFFGQGTRLTVV.

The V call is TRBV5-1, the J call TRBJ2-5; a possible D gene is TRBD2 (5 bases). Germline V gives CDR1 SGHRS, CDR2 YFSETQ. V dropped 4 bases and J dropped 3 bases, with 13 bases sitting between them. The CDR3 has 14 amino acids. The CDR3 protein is CASSIQAREETQYF. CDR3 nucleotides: TGCGCCAGCAGCATACAAGCGAGGGAAGAGACCCAGTACTTC.

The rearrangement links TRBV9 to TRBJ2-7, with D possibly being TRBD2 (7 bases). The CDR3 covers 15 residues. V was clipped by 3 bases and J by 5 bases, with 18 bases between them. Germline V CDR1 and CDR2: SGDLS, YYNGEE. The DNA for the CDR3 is TGTGCCAGCAGCGCAAATCGGGGGGCGAACAACGAGCAGTACTTC. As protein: CASSANRGANNEQYF.

The CDR3 loop is CASSFRGNEFF. The CDR3 coding sequence is TGTGCCAGCAGCTTTCGAGGGAACGAGTTCTTC. The chain uses TRBV5-6 and TRBJ2-1; D possibly corresponds to TRBD2 (5 bases). The CDR3 is made up of 11 amino acids. Germline assignment: CDR1 SGHDT and CDR2 YYEEEE. V gave up 2 bases and J gave up 14 bases, with 11 bases separating them.

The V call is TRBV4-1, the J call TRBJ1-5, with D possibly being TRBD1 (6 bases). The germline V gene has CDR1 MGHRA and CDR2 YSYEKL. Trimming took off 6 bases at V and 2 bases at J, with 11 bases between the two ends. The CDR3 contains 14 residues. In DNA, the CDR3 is TGCGCCAGCAGTCACCCAGGGGGCAATCAGCCCCAGCATTTT. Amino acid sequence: CASSHPGGNQPQHF.

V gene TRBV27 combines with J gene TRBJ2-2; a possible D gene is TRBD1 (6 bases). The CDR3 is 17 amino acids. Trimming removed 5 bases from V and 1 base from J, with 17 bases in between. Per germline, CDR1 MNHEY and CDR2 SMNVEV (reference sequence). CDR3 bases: TGTGCCAGCAGTCCGTCTCCCTTGGGACAGAACACCGGGGAGCTGTTTTTT. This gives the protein CASSPSPLGQNTGELFF.

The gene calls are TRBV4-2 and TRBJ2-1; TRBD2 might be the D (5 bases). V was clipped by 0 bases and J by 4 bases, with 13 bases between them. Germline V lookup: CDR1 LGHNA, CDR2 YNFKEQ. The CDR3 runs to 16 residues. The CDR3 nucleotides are TGTGCCAGCAGCCAAGACCTTACGGACTCATACAATGAGCAGTTCTTC. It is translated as CASSQDLTDSYNEQFF.

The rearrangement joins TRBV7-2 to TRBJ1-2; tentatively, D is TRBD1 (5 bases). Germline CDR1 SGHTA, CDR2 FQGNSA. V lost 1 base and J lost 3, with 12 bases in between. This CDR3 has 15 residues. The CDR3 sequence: CASSLEPGTYYGYTF. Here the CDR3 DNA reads TGTGCCAGCAGCTTAGAGCCAGGGACTTACTATGGCTACACCTTC. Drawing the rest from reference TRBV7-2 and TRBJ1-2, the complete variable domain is GAGVSQSPSNKVTEKGKDVELRCDPISGHTALYWYRQSLGQGLEFLIYFQGNSAPDKSGLPSDRFSAERTGGSVSTLTIQRTQQEDSAVYLCASSLEPGTYYGYTFGSGTRLTVV.

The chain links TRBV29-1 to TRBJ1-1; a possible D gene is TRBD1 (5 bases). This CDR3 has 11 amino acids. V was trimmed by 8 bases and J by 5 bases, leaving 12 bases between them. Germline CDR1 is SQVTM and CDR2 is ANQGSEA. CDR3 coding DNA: TGCAGCCAGGGTAGGGGTACTGAAGCTTTCTTT. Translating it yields CSQGRGTEAFF.

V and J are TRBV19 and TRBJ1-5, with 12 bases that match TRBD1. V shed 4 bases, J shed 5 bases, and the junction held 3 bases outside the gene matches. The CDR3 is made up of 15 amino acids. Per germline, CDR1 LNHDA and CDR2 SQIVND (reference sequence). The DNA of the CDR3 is TGTGCCAGTAGTAGGGGGACAGGGGGCTATCAGCCCCAGCATTTT. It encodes CASSRGTGGYQPQHF.

This chain's CDR3 is CAFIRGSGLTDTQYF. The CDR3 DNA reads TGTGCCTTCATACGAGGGTCAGGTCTAACAGATACGCAGTATTTT. This chain links TRBV30 with TRBJ2-3; D possibly corresponds to TRBD2 (5 bases). CDR3 length: 15 amino acids. Looked up from germline, CDR1 is GTSNPN and CDR2 is SVGIG (reference sequence). The ends were cut back, 7 bases at V and 3 bases at J, with 20 bases in the middle.

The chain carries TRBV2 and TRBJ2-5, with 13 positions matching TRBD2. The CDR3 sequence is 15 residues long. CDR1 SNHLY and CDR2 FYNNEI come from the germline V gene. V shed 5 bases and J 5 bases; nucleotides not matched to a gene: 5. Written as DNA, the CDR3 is TGTGCCAGCAGTTGGACTAGCGGGAGTTTGGAGACCCAGTACTTC. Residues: CASSWTSGSLETQYF.

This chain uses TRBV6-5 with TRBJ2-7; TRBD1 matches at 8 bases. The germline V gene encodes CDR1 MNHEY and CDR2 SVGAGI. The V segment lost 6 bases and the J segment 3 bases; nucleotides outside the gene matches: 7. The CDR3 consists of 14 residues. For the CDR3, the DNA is TGTGCCAGCAGAACCAGGGGGCCCGACTACGAGCAGTACTTC. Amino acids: CASRTRGPDYEQYF.

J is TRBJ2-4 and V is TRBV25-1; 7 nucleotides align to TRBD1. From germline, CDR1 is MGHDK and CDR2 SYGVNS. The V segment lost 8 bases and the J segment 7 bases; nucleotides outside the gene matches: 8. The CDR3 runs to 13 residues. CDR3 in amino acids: CASGLPGQNIQYF. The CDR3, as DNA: TGTGCCAGCGGCTTACCGGGACAGAACATTCAGTACTTC.

The CDR3 nucleotides read TGTGCCAGCAGTTTAGGGGGACAGGGGCCCAATGAAAAACTGTTTTTT. Protein sequence: CASSLGGQGPNEKLFF. The J gene is TRBJ1-4, the V gene TRBV28, with 10 bases identical to TRBD1. The CDR3 totals 16 residues. CDR1 and CDR2 from the germline V gene are MDHEN and SYDVKM. V lost 2 bases to trimming and J lost 5 bases; unmatched junction nucleotides: 5.

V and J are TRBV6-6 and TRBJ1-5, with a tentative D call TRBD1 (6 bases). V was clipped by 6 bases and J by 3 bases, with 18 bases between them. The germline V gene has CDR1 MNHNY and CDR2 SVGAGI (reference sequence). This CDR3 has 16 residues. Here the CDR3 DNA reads TGTGCCAGCAGCCCCCATATGACAGGTAACAATCAGCCCCAGCATTTT. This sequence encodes CASSPHMTGNNQPQHF.

Written as DNA, the CDR3 is TGTGCCAGCAGGGCGGCGGGGGGCCATGAGCAGTTCTTC. This sequence encodes CASRAAGGHEQFF. The gene calls are TRBV9 and TRBJ2-1; 8 bases match TRBD2. Trimming cost V 5 bases and J 8 bases; bases outside gene matches: 6. This CDR3 region has 13 residues. Germline CDR1 is SGDLS and CDR2 is YYNGEE. The full variable domain, with the rest looked up from reference TRBV9 and TRBJ2-1, is DSGVTQTPKHLITATGQRVTLRCSPRSGDLSVYWYQQSLDQGLQFLIQYYNGEERAKGNILERFSAQQFPDLHSELNLSSLELGDSALYFCASRAAGGHEQFFGPGTRLTVL.

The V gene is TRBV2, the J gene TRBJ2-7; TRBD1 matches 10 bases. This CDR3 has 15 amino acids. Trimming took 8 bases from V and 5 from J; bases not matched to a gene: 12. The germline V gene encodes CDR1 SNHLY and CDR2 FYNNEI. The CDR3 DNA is TGTGCCAGCCTTGTCGGGACAGGGGAAGTGGACGAGCAGTACTTC. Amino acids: CASLVGTGEVDEQYF.

The CDR3 loop is CASSQALGAMGQAYGYTF. DNA for the CDR3: TGTGCCAGCAGCCAGGCACTGGGGGCTATGGGACAGGCCTATGGCTACACCTTC. The chain has TRBV4-2 and TRBJ1-2; 8 nucleotides align to TRBD1. Germline loops: CDR1 LGHNA, CDR2 YNFKEQ. V gave up 3 bases and J gave up 4 bases; unmatched junction bases: 16. The CDR3 runs 18 residues.

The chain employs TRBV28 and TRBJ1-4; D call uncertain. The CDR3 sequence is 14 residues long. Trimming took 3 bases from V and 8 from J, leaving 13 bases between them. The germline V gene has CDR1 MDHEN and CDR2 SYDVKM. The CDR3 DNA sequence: TGTGCCAGCAGTTTCCCGGGGATGGGAGAAAAACTGTTTTTT. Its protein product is CASSFPGMGEKLFF.

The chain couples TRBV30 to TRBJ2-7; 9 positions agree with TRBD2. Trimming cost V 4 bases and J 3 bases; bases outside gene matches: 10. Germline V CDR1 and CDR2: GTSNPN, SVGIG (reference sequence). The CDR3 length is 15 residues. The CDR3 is CAWTRMVAGVYEQYF. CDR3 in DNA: TGTGCCTGGACCAGGATGGTAGCGGGAGTCTACGAGCAGTACTTC.

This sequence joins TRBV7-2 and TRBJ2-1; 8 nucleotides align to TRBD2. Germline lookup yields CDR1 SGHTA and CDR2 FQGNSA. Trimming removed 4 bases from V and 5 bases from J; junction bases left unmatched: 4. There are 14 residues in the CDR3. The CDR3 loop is CASSYGGRHNEQFF. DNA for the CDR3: TGTGCCAGCAGCTACGGCGGGAGGCACAATGAGCAGTTCTTC. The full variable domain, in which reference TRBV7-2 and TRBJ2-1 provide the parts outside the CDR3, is GAGVSQSPSNKVTEKGKDVELRCDPISGHTALYWYRQSLGQGLEFLIYFQGNSAPDKSGLPSDRFSAERTGGSVSTLTIQRTQQEDSAVYLCASSYGGRHNEQFFGPGTRLTVL.